This TCR beta chain was sequenced during a study of blood T cell repertoires in COVID-19. On the study more broadly: Samples taken during acute and convalescent COVID-19 were collected in the United States, Italy and Spain.

Sequencing used immunoSEQ multiplex PCR; TCRdb keeps in-frame clones, though not all of them. The data show 220,000 or so clones, 82% seen once. Across 20 to 25 US areas, participants ranged in age from roughly 18 to 95 years. The sample consisted of PBMCs or T cells enriched from blood (not recorded which). The source of this sequence is a woman aged 55-75 years who had recovered from COVID-19.

CDR3: CASSKTSGDEQFF. The CDR3 DNA reads TGTGCCAGCAGTAAGACTAGTGGCGATGAGCAGTTCTTC. The chain has TRBV6-6 and TRBJ2-1; weak D call: TRBD2 (6 bases). The V and J ends lost 5 bases and 8 bases respectively, with 13 bases between them. The CDR3 consists of 13 residues. CDR1 is MNHNY, CDR2 SVGAGI, per germline (reference sequence).